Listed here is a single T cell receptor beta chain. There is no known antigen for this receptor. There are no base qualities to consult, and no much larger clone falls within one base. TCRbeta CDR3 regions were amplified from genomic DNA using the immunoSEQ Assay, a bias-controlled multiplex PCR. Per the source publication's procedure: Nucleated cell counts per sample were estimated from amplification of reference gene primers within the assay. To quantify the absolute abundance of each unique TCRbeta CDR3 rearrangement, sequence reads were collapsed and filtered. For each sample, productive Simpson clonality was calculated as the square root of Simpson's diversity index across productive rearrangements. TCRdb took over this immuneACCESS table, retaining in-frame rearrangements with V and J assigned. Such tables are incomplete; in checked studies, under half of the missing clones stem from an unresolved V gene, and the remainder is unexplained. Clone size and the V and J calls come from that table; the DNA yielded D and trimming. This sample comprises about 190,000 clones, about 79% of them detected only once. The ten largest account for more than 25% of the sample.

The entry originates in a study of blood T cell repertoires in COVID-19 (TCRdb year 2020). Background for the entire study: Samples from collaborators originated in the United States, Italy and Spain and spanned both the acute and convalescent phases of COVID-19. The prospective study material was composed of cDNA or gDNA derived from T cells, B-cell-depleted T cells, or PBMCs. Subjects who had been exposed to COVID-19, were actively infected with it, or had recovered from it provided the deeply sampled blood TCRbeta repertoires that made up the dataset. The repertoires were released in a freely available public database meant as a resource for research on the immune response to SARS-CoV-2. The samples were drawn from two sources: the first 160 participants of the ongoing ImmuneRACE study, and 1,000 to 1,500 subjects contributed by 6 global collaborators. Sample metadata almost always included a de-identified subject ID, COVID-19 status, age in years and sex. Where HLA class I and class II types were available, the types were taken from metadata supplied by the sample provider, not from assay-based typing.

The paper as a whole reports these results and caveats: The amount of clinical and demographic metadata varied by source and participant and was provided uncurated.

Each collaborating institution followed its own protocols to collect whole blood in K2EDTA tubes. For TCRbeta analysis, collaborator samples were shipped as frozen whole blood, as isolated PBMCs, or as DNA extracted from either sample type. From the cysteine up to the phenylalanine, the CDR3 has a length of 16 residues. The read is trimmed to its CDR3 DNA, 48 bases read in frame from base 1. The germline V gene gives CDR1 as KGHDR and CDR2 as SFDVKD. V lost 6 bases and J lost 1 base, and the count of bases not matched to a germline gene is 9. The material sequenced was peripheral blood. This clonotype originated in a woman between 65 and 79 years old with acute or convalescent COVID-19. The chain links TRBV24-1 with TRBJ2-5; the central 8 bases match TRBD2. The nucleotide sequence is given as TGTGCCACCAGTACAGCGGGAGAGTACCTCCAAGAGACCCAGTACTTC. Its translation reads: CATSTAGEYLQETQYF.